This T cell receptor (beta chain) is drawn from a study of blood T cell repertoires in COVID-19. V lost 1 base, J lost 3 bases, and 12 bases stayed unmatched. Germline CDR1 and CDR2: SGHAT and FQNNGV. This CDR3 is built from 17 residues. Original analysis: From reference gene primer amplification, estimates of nucleated cell counts were derived. Repertoires were generated with immunoSEQ multiplex PCR, while TCRdb's copy carries only in-frame clones and drops some. V and J calls and clone size follow that table, whereas D and trimming were derived from the DNA. The data contain hundreds of thousands of clones, about 87% of them singletons.

This receptor was obtained from a woman in her 40s who had recovered from COVID-19. Source material: peripheral blood. The rearrangement uses TRBV11-2 and TRBJ2-7; 7 nucleotides line up with TRBD1. For the CDR3, the DNA is TGTGCCAGCAGCTTAGTATGGCGAGGGGGCATATACTACGAGCAGTACTTC. It codes for CASSLVWRGGIYYEQYF.